Shown below are 16 T cell receptor beta chains from a single sample sequenced in a study of T cells in narcolepsy. Measured with immunoSEQ multiplex PCR; TCRdb has only the in-frame clones, and not every one. The sample has about 10,000 clones, around 75% seen once. The sequenced sample was CD45RA- memory CD8+ T cells from PBMCs. The receptors derive from a human donor with narcolepsy.

This chain connects TRBV6-5 to TRBJ2-3; 7 bases agree with TRBD1. CDR1 and CDR2 (germline): MNHEY, SVGAGI. V was clipped by 0 bases and J by 4 bases; unmatched bases: 7. The CDR3 sequence is 16 residues long. CDR3 region: CASSYSGTAGADTQYF. The DNA for the CDR3 is TGTGCCAGCAGTTACTCTGGGACAGCCGGGGCAGATACGCAGTATTTT.

This chain links TRBV11-2 with TRBJ2-7, with 7 bases aligning to TRBD2. With V trimmed by 4 bases and J by 1 base, 7 bases remained unmatched. Germline loops: CDR1 SGHAT, CDR2 FQNNGV. The CDR3 contains 15 residues. CDR3 loop: CASSSQWGGSYEQYF. In nucleotides, the CDR3 is TGTGCCAGCAGCTCCCAATGGGGGGGTTCCTACGAGCAGTACTTC.

The CDR3 sequence: CASSLARQGYETQYF. DNA of the CDR3: TGTGCCAGCAGCTTAGCTCGCCAGGGGTACGAGACCCAGTACTTC. This rearrangement joins TRBV11-3 to TRBJ2-5; TRBD1 might be the D (6 bases). The V gene's germline CDR1 is SGHNT and CDR2 YENEEA. The ends were cut back, 1 base at V and 5 bases at J, with 14 bases in the middle. The length of the CDR3 is 15 residues.

Comment on this clone: The junction departs from the called germline gene at one end, perhaps through a read error. The chain employs TRBV5-3 and TRBJ1-6, with a weak D call TRBD1 (5 bases). TRBV5-3 is classed as an ORF, of uncertain function. This CDR3 has 14 residues. The CDR3: CASSSVAGDSPLHF. In DNA form, the CDR3 reads TGTGCCAGCAGCTCCGTCGCGGGGGATTCACCCCTCCACTTT.

The chain joins TRBV27 to TRBJ1-1, with D hard to call. Between the trimmed V and J ends, which lost 0 bases and 0 bases, there was a span of 2 bases. CDR1 and CDR2 from the germline V gene are MNHEY and SMNVEV (reference sequence). This CDR3 has 13 amino acids. The CDR3 DNA reads TGTGCCAGCAGTTTATCTATGAACACTGAAGCTTTCTTT. It codes for CASSLSMNTEAFF.

The rearrangement links TRBV19 to TRBJ1-1; unclear D gene. The V gene's germline CDR1 is LNHDA and CDR2 SQIVND (reference sequence). This CDR3 has 13 residues. V was shortened by 1 base and J by 4 bases, with 7 bases between the two germline ends. The DNA of the CDR3 is TGTGCCAGTAGTATAGGCGGGCTCACTGAAGCTTTCTTT. The encoded protein is CASSIGGLTEAFF.

The chain employs TRBV7-9 and TRBJ1-5, with TRBD1 matching 7 bases. The J segment lost 2 bases and the V segment lost 3 bases, leaving 7 bases of the junction unmatched. The CDR3 extends over 16 amino acids. CDR1 SEHNR and CDR2 FQNEAQ come from the germline V gene (reference sequence). CDR3 sequence reads: CASSFLQGDGNQPQHF. The CDR3 bases are TGTGCCAGCAGCTTTCTCCAGGGGGATGGCAATCAGCCCCAGCATTTT.

This clone was seen a few times. This sample includes further DNA sequences coding for the same CDR3. The chain is built from TRBV19 and TRBJ2-7; no definite D call. This CDR3 has 13 amino acids. Germline CDR1 is LNHDA and CDR2 is SQIVND (reference sequence). Deletions cut 1 base from V and 3 bases from J, with 7 bases between. The DNA of the CDR3 is TGTGCCAGTAGTATAGGAGATGGCTACGAGCAGTACTTC. It specifies CASSIGDGYEQYF. Full variable domain (rest looked up from reference TRBV19 and TRBJ2-7): DGGITQSPKYLFRKEGQNVTLSCEQNLNHDAMYWYRQDPGQGLRLIYYSQIVNDFQKGDIAEGYSVSREKKESFPLTVTSAQKNPTAFYLCASSIGDGYEQYFGPGTRLTVT.

The rearrangement joins TRBV9 to TRBJ1-1; no clear D. This CDR3 spans 12 amino acids. V was cut by 4 bases and J by 10 bases, with 14 bases left in between. In germline, CDR1 is SGDLS, CDR2 YYNGEE. CDR3 in amino acids: CASSQPDQAAFF. CDR3 in DNA: TGTGCCAGCAGCCAACCTGACCAGGCAGCTTTCTTT.

Comments on this clone: One end of the junction does not line up with germline, which may come from a read error. The chain employs TRBV4-3 and TRBJ1-1; D unclear. CDR1 and CDR2 (germline): LGHNA, YSLEER. This CDR3 comprises 14 residues. CDR3 nucleotides: TGCGCCAGCAGCCAAGATCCGGGCGCCACTGAAGTTTTCTTT. Encoded protein: CASSQDPGATEVFF.

In this sample, this clone turned up a few times. V usage is TRBV6-5 and J usage is TRBJ1-6, with no clear D. This CDR3 has 15 residues. V was clipped by 6 bases and J by 2 bases, with 11 bases between them. The germline V gene has CDR1 MNHEY and CDR2 SVGAGI. The CDR3 sequence is CASSLGVPYNSPLHF. CDR3 nucleotides: TGTGCCAGCAGCCTGGGAGTTCCCTATAATTCACCCCTCCACTTT.

The genes are TRBV7-6 and TRBJ2-4; 9 bases are a match to TRBD1. Germline V gene sequence: CDR1 SGHVS, CDR2 FNYEAQ. CDR3 size: 14 residues. The V gene end was trimmed by 4 bases and the J gene end by 16 bases; junction bases not matched to a gene: 14. The CDR3 region is CASSSRTGAPTLYF. In DNA form, the CDR3 reads TGTGCCAGCAGCTCCCGGACAGGGGCACCCACGCTTTACTTC.

The V call is TRBV4-3, the J call TRBJ2-7; a weak D match, TRBD1 (8 bases). Germline assignment: CDR1 LGHNA and CDR2 YSLEER. The length of the CDR3 is 16 residues. The V gene lost 6 bases and the J gene lost 0 bases, with 18 bases spanning the gap. The CDR3 DNA follows: TGCGCCAGCAGACCCTCACAGGGGGGGGGCTCCTACGAGCAGTACTTC. It encodes CASRPSQGGGSYEQYF.

This clone was seen a single time. This rearrangement joins TRBV6-4 to TRBJ2-3; unclear D gene. There are 14 residues in the CDR3. With 2 bases removed from V and 2 bases from J, the gap between germline ends came to 8 bases. Germline values: CDR1 MRHNA, CDR2 SNTAGT. The CDR3 reads CASSDRPDTDTQYF. DNA for the CDR3: TGTGCCAGCAGTGACAGGCCAGACACAGATACGCAGTATTTT.

The gene calls are TRBV7-2 and TRBJ1-1, with D unclear. Germline V gene data show CDR1 as SGHTA and CDR2 as FQGNSA. Trimming removed 8 bases at V and 3 bases at J, with 13 bases between. The CDR3 extends over 13 amino acids. CDR3 sequence: CASCWVEHTEAFF. The CDR3 nucleotides read TGTGCCAGCTGTTGGGTGGAGCACACTGAAGCTTTCTTT. Supplemented by reference TRBV7-2 and TRBJ1-1, the full variable domain reads GAGVSQSPSNKVTEKGKDVELRCDPISGHTALYWYRQSLGQGLEFLIYFQGNSAPDKSGLPSDRFSAERTGGSVSTLTIQRTQQEDSAVYLCASCWVEHTEAFFGQGTRLTVV.

J is TRBJ2-7 and V is TRBV6-5; possibly TRBD1 for D (6 bases). CDR1 MNHEY and CDR2 SVGAGI come from the germline V gene. With 6 bases removed from V and 3 bases from J, the gap between germline ends came to 15 bases. This CDR3 is built from 14 residues. In DNA form, the CDR3 reads TGTGCCAGCAGGCCGACAGGAGGACACTACGAGCAGTACTTC. It encodes CASRPTGGHYEQYF.